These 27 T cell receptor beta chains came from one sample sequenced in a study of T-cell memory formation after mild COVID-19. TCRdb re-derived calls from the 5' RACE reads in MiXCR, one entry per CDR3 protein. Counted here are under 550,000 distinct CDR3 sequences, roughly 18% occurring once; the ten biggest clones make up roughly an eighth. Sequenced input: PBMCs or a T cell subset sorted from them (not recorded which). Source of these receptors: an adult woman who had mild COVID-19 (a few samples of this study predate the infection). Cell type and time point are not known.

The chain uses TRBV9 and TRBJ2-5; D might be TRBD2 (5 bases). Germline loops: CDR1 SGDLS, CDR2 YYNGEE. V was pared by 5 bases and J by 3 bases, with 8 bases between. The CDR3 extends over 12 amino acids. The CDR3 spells CASRGEEETQYF. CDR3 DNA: TGTGCCAGCAGGGGAGAGGAAGAGACCCAGTACTTC.

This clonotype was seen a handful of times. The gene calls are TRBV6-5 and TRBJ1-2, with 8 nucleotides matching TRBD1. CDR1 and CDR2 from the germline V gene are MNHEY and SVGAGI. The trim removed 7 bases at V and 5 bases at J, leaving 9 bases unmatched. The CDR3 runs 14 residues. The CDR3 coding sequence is TGTGCCAGCATCAGCTCGACAGGGGCGTATGGCTACACCTTC. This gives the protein CASISSTGAYGYTF.

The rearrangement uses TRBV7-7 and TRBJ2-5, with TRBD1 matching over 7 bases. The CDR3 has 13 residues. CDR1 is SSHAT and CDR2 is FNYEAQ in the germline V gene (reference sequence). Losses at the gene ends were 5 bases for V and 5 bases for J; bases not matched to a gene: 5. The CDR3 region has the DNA TGTGCCAGCAGCCCGGACAGGACGGAGACCCAGTACTTC. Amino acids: CASSPDRTETQYF.

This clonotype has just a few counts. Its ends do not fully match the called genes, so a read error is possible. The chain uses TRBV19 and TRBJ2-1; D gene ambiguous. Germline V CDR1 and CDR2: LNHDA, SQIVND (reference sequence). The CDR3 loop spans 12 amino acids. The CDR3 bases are TGTGCCAGTAGTATAGGGACGAGGCTTACGATCTTC. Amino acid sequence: CASSIGTRLTIF.

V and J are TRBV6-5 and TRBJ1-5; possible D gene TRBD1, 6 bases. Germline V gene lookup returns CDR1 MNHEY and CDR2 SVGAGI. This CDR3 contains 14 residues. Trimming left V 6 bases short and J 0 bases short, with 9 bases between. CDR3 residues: CASSGQFSNQPQHF. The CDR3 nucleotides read TGTGCCAGCAGCGGACAGTTTAGCAATCAGCCCCAGCATTTT.

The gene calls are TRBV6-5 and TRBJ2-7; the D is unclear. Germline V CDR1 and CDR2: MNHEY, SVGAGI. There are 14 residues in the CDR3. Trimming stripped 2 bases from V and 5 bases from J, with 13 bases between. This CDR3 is CASSYRQNKNEQYF. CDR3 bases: TGTGCCAGCAGTTACCGACAAAACAAAAACGAGCAGTACTTC.

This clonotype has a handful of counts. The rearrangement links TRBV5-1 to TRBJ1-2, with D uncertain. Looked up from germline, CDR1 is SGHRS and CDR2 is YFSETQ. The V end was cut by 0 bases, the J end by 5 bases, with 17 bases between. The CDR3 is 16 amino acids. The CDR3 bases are TGCGCCAGCAGCTTGGATGGGCAGACTTTTAATTATGGCTACACCTTC. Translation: CASSLDGQTFNYGYTF.

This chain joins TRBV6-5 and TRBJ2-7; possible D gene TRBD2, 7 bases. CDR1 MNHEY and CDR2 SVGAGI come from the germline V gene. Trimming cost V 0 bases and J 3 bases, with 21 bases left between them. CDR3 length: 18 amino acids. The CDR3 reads CASSYSRTKGEGRYEQYF. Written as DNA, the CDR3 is TGTGCCAGCAGTTACTCGAGAACTAAGGGGGAGGGCCGCTACGAGCAGTACTTC.

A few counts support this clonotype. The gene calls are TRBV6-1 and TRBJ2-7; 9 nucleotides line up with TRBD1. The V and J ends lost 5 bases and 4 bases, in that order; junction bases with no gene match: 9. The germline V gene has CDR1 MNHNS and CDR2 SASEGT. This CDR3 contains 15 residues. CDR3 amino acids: CASSRDRGATYEQYF. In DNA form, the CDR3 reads TGTGCCAGCAGTCGTGACAGGGGGGCGACTTACGAGCAGTACTTC.

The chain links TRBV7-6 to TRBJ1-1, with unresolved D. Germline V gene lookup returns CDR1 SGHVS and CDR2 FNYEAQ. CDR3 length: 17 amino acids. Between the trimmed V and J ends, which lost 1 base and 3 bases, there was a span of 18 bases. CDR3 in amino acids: CASSLGQWVRAYTEAFF. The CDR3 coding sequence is TGTGCCAGCAGCTTAGGCCAATGGGTGAGGGCTTACACTGAAGCTTTCTTT. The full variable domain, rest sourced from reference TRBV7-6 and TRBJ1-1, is GAGVSQSPRYKVTKRGQDVALRCDPISGHVSLYWYRQALGQGPEFLTYFNYEAQQDKSGLPNDRFSAERPEGSISTLTIQRTEQRDSAMYRCASSLGQWVRAYTEAFFGQGTRLTVV.

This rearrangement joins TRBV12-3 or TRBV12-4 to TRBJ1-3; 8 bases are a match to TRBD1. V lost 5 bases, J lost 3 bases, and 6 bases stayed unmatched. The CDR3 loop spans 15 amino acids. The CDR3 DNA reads TGTGCCAGCAGTCCCAGGGGGCTAAATGGAAACACCATATATTTT. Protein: CASSPRGLNGNTIYF.

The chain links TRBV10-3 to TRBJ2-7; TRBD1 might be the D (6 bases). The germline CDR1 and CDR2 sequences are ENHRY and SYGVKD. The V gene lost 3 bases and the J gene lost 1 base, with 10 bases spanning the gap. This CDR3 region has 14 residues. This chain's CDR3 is CAISEIQGSYEQYF. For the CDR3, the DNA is TGTGCCATCAGTGAAATCCAGGGGTCCTACGAGCAGTACTTC.

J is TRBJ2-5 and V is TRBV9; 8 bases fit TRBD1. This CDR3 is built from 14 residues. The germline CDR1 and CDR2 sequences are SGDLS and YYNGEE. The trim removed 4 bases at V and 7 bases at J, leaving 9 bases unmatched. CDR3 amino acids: CASSRGQATVTQYF. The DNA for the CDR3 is TGTGCCAGCAGCCGGGGACAGGCGACGGTGACCCAGTACTTC.

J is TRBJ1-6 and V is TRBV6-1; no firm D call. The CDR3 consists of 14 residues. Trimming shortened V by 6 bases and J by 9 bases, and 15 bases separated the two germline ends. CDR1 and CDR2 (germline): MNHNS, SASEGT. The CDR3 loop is CASRGYPGLSPLHF. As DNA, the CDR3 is TGTGCCAGCAGAGGGTATCCAGGTCTTTCACCCCTCCACTTT.

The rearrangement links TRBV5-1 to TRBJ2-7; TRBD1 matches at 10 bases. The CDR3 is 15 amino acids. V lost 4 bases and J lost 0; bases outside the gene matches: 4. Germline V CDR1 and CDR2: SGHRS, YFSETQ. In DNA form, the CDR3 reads TGCGCCAGCAGCGGGGGACAGGGGATCTCCTACGAGCAGTACTTC. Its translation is CASSGGQGISYEQYF. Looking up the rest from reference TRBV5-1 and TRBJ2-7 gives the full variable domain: KAGVTQTPRYLIKTRGQQVTLSCSPISGHRSVSWYQQTPGQGLQFLFEYFSETQRNKGNFPGRFSGRQFSNSRSEMNVSTLELGDSALYLCASSGGQGISYEQYFGPGTRLTVT.

This CDR3 reads CASSLRTGETQYF. The CDR3 DNA reads as TGTGCCAGCAGTTTACGGACAGGGGAGACCCAGTACTTC. The V call is TRBV12-3 or TRBV12-4, the J call TRBJ2-5; 8 positions match TRBD1. V shed 2 bases and J 5 bases; nucleotides not matched to a gene: 1. This CDR3 is 13 amino acids long.

The CDR3 sequence is CASSAMDLSSYEQYF. The CDR3 DNA sequence: TGTGCCAGCAGCGCGATGGACCTCAGCTCCTACGAGCAGTACTTC. The chain couples TRBV7-8 to TRBJ2-7; no reliable D call. Germline V gives CDR1 SGHVS, CDR2 FQNEAQ. The CDR3 spans 15 residues. With 5 bases removed from V and 0 bases from J, the gap between germline ends came to 14 bases.

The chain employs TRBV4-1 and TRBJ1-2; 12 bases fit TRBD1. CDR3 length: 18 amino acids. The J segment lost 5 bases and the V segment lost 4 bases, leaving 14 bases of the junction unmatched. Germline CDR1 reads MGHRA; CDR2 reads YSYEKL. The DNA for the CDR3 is TGCGCCAGCAGCCGTCTTGGCGCCGCGGGACAGGGGGCTTATGGCTACACCTTC. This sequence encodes CASSRLGAAGQGAYGYTF.

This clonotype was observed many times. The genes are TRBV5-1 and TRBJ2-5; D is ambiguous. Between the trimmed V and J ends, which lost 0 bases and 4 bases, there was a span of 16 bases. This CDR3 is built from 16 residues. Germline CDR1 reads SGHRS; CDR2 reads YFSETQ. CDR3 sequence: CASSLGTATPAETQYF. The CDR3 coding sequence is TGCGCCAGCAGCTTGGGCACGGCCACACCGGCAGAGACCCAGTACTTC.

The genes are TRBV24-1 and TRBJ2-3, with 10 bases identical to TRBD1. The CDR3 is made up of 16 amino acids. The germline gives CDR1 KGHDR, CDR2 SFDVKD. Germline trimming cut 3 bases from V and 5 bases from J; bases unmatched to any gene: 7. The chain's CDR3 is CATSDPGQGEKDTQYF. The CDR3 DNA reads TGTGCCACCAGTGATCCCGGACAGGGGGAAAAAGATACGCAGTATTTT.

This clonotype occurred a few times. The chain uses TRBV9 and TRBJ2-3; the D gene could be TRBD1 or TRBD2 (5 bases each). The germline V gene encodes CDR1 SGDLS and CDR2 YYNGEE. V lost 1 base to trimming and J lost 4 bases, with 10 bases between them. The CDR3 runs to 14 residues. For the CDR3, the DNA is TGTGCCAGCAGCGTAAGTGGGGGACCAGATACGCAGTATTTT. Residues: CASSVSGGPDTQYF.

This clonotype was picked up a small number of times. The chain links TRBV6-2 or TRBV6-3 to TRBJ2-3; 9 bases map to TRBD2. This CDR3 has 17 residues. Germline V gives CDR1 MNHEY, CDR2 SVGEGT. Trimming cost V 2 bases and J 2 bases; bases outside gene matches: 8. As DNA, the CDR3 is TGTGCCAGCAGTTACGGTAGCGGGGGCCGCCTCACAGATACGCAGTATTTT. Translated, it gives CASSYGSGGRLTDTQYF.

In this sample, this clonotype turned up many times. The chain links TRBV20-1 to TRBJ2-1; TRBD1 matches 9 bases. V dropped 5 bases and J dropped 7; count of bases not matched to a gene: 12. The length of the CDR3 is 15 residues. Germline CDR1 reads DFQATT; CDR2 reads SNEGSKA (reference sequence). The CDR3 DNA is TGCAGTGCTGACTCCACCGGGACAGGGCTAAATGAGCAGTTCTTC. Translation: CSADSTGTGLNEQFF.

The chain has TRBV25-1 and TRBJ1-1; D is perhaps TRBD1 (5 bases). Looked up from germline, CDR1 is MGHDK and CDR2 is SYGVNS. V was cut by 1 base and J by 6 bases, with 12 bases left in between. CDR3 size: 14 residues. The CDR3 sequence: CASSESGGSSEAFF. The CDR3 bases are TGTGCCAGCAGTGAATCTGGGGGGTCGTCTGAAGCTTTCTTT.

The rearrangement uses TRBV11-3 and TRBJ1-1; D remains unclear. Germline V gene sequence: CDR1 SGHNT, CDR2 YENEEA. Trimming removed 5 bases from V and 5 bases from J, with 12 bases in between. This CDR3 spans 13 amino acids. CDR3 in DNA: TGTGCCAGCAGCGAACGGAAGAGGACTGAAGCTTTCTTT. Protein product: CASSERKRTEAFF.

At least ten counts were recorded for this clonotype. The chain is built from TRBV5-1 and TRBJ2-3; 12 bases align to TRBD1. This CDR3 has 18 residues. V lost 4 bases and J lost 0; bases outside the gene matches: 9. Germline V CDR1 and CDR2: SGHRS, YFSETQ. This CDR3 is CASSMGQGAPGSTDTQYF. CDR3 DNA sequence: TGCGCCAGCAGCATGGGACAGGGGGCGCCGGGGAGCACAGATACGCAGTATTTT.

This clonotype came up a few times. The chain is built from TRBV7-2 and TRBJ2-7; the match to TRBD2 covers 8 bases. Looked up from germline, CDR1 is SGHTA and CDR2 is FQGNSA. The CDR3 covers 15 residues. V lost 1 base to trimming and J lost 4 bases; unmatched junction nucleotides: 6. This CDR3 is CASSLESGSGYEQYF. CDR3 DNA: TGTGCCAGCAGCTTAGAGAGCGGGAGTGGGTACGAGCAGTACTTC.